These T cell receptor beta chains were read from a single sample in a study of T cell changes during pregnancy in multiple sclerosis. Method: immunoSEQ multiplex PCR; TCRdb's copy keeps in-frame clones and lacks some. The sample carries some 74,000 clones, 85% to 95% recorded once. Sequencing was performed on peripheral blood, taken before pregnancy. The receptors derive from a female donor with multiple sclerosis, enrolled in a pregnancy study. Each CDR3 is given with its conserved first and last residue. D genes are given only for firm matches.

d_gene	j_gene	v_gene	CDR3aa	CDR3nt
.	TRBJ2-7	TRBV11-2	CASSSVTASYEQYF	TGTGCCAGCAGCTCGGTGACAGCCTCCTACGAGCAGTACTTC
TRBD2	TRBJ2-7	TRBV19	CASSIDRLAGAGEQYF	TGTGCCAGTAGTATAGATCGGCTAGCGGGAGCGGGCGAGCAGTACTTC
TRBD2	TRBJ2-1	TRBV18	CASCTGGTSAYNEQFF	TGTGCCAGCTGCACCGGCGGGACTAGCGCCTACAATGAGCAGTTCTTC
.	TRBJ1-1	TRBV4-1	CASSPLDRPKNTEAFF	TGCGCCAGCAGCCCGCTCGACAGGCCTAAGAACACTGAAGCTTTCTTT
.	TRBJ2-5	TRBV19	CASSIEAGVWETQYF	TGTGCCAGTAGTATTGAGGCAGGGGTGTGGGAGACCCAGTACTTC
TRBD2	TRBJ2-7	TRBV28	CASRAGVGTSGRGHEQYF	TGTGCCAGCAGAGCGGGGGTAGGGACTAGCGGGAGAGGGCACGAGCAGTACTTC
TRBD1	TRBJ2-5	TRBV4-3	CASSQTHRGPQETQYF	TGCGCCAGCAGCCAAACCCACAGGGGGCCACAAGAGACCCAGTACTTC
TRBD1	TRBJ1-1	TRBV19	CASSTSGGWTEAFF	TGTGCCAGTAGTACTTCAGGGGGCTGGACTGAAGCTTTCTTT
.	TRBJ1-1	TRBV30	CAWSAGLSGTEAFF	TGTGCCTGGAGTGCAGGACTCTCGGGAACTGAAGCTTTCTTT
TRBD2	TRBJ2-2	TRBV4-1	CASSQLTSGILAGELFF	TGCGCCAGCAGCCAATTGACTAGCGGGATTTTAGCCGGGGAGCTGTTTTTT
.	TRBJ2-2	TRBV4-1	CASSPSTANTGELFF	TGCGCCAGCAGCCCGAGCACCGCGAACACCGGGGAGCTGTTTTTT